This T cell receptor (beta chain) was found in a study of cytomegalovirus exposure and HLA in healthy donors. This clone was found a few times. Its antigen is currently unknown. Study-level results: A later analysis found common viral pathogens apparently linked to several of the most significant clusters. Equally common other TCR beta chains were less clonally expanded than HLA-associated ones, a later analysis found. With later analysis, a missense DCLRE1C variant became linked to TCR beta V- and J-gene trimming.

V lost 5 bases and J lost 1; bases outside the gene matches: 3. CDR1 and CDR2 from the germline V gene are LGHNA and YSLEER. The CDR3 length is 16 residues. The primer mix had 60 Vbeta and 13 Jbeta primers. Measured with immunoSEQ multiplex PCR; TCRdb has only the in-frame clones, and not every one. Among 90,000 to 140,000 clones listed, over 70% were seen once. The material sequenced was PBMCs. The chain couples TRBV4-3 to TRBJ2-1, with 12 positions matching TRBD2. The source is a man aged 40-55 years in good health and CMV-seronegative. The CDR3 sequence: CASSATSGGSYNEQFF. The CDR3 nucleotides read TGCGCCAGCAGCGCGACTAGCGGGGGTTCCTACAATGAGCAGTTCTTC.